What follows are 18 T cell receptor beta chains derived from one specimen sequenced in a study of neurological immune-mediated disorders. In TCRdb, the 5' RACE reads were re-called with MiXCR into one record per CDR3 protein. The table lists 20,000 to 25,000 distinct CDR3 sequences, less than 8% of them singletons. Sequencing input: CD8+ T cells from blood. Every receptor here comes from a young man in good health.

This clonotype was recorded many times. V and J are TRBV12-3 or TRBV12-4 and TRBJ2-7; maybe TRBD1 (6 bases). With 6 bases removed from V and 6 bases from J, the gap between germline ends came to 15 bases. The length of the CDR3 is 13 residues. For the CDR3, the DNA is TGTGCCAGCAGCCTCAGACAGGTTTCCGAGCAGTACTTC. Amino acids: CASSLRQVSEQYF.

At least ten counts were recorded for this clonotype. The V call is TRBV20-1, the J call TRBJ2-3; possible D gene TRBD1, 5 bases. With 5 bases removed from V and 1 base from J, the gap between germline ends came to 16 bases. CDR1 and CDR2 (germline): DFQATT, SNEGSKA (reference sequence). This CDR3 comprises 15 residues. The CDR3 spells CSADRSFGGTDTQYF. CDR3 DNA: TGCAGTGCTGACAGAAGCTTCGGAGGCACAGATACGCAGTATTTT.

There are many counts of this clonotype. The rearrangement joins TRBV20-1 to TRBJ1-2; TRBD1 might be the D (5 bases). The germline V gene has CDR1 DFQATT and CDR2 SNEGSKA (reference sequence). Trimming stripped 0 bases from V and 4 bases from J, with 12 bases between. The length of the CDR3 is 14 residues. The chain's CDR3 is CSARDRGSIYGYTF. The DNA for the CDR3 is TGCAGTGCTAGAGATCGGGGCAGCATCTATGGCTACACCTTC.

This clonotype has just one count. Just one base apart from a much larger clone, this may be a read error. This rearrangement joins TRBV6-4 to TRBJ2-7, with TRBD1 matching over 8 bases. The germline V gene has CDR1 MRHNA and CDR2 SNTAGT. CDR3 length: 13 residues. Here the CDR3 reads CVSSDGQGNEQYF. The CDR3 DNA reads TGTGTCAGCAGTGATGGACAGGGTAACGAGCAGTACTTC.

This clonotype was found many times. J is TRBJ2-2 and V is TRBV6-4; D is unclear. Germline-derived CDR1 and CDR2 are MRHNA and SNTAGT. The CDR3 covers 13 residues. V was trimmed by 3 bases and J by 1 base, leaving 3 bases between them. CDR3 in amino acids: CASSEGNTGELFF. CDR3 sequence (DNA): TGTGCCAGCAGTGAGGGGAACACCGGGGAGCTGTTTTTT.

In this sample, this clonotype turned up many times. The chain has TRBV24-1 and TRBJ2-2, with D tentatively TRBD2 (5 bases). CDR3 length equals 14 residues. The V end lost 1 base, the J end lost 5 bases, and 7 bases lay between the germline ends. Per the germline V gene, CDR1 is KGHDR and CDR2 is SFDVKD. This CDR3 is CATSDLPGTGELFF. The CDR3 region has the DNA TGTGCCACCAGTGATTTACCGGGAACCGGGGAGCTGTTTTTT.

This clonotype was recorded at least ten times. The CDR3 loop reads CASSLDRDWQSNQPQHF. The CDR3 DNA sequence: TGTGCCAGCAGCTTAGACAGGGATTGGCAAAGCAATCAGCCCCAGCATTTT. V usage is TRBV7-8 and J usage is TRBJ1-5; TRBD1 is a possible D gene (6 bases). Trimming left V 1 base short and J 1 base short, with 14 bases between. This CDR3 is 17 amino acids long. CDR1 SGHVS and CDR2 FQNEAQ come from the germline V gene.

This clonotype was seen at least ten times. The rearrangement uses TRBV7-2 and TRBJ2-7, with D possibly matching TRBD2 (7 bases). This CDR3 has 15 amino acids. The germline V gene has CDR1 SGHTA and CDR2 FQGNSA. V lost 4 bases, J lost 2 bases, and 15 bases lay in between. CDR3 protein: CASSSHGGAAYEQYF. For the CDR3, the DNA is TGTGCCAGCAGCTCCCATGGGGGGGCTGCCTACGAGCAGTACTTC.

This clonotype occurred many times. The V gene is TRBV9, the J gene TRBJ2-3, with 12 nucleotides matching TRBD2. The trim removed 0 bases at V and 4 bases at J, leaving 0 bases unmatched. The CDR3 contains 15 residues. Germline V lookup: CDR1 SGDLS, CDR2 YYNGEE. The DNA of the CDR3 is TGTGCCAGCAGCGTAGCTAGCGGGGGGGCAGATACGCAGTATTTT. Its protein product is CASSVASGGADTQYF.

Many counts were recorded for this clonotype. The chain has TRBV9 and TRBJ2-2; D unclear. V was clipped by 4 bases and J by 4 bases, with 8 bases between them. CDR3 length equals 13 residues. Germline CDR1 is SGDLS and CDR2 is YYNGEE. CDR3 coding DNA: TGTGCCAGCAGCCCCCGCGGCACCGGGGAGCTGTTTTTT. Translation gives CASSPRGTGELFF.

This clonotype was picked up many times. V usage is TRBV27 and J usage is TRBJ2-1, with unresolved D. Germline V gene lookup returns CDR1 MNHEY and CDR2 SMNVEV (reference sequence). V shed 6 bases and J shed 0 bases, with 12 bases lying between them. The CDR3 is 15 amino acids. CDR3 sequence reads: CASRTGLSSYNEQFF. CDR3 in DNA: TGTGCCAGCAGAACCGGGTTGAGCTCCTACAATGAGCAGTTCTTC.

This clonotype was recorded many times. This chain connects TRBV7-8 to TRBJ2-2; D could derive from TRBD1 or TRBD2 (7 bases each). The CDR3 is 18 amino acids. CDR1 SGHVS and CDR2 FQNEAQ come from the germline V gene. Between the trimmed V and J ends, which lost 5 bases and 0 bases, there was a span of 19 bases. DNA for the CDR3: TGTGCCAGCAGCCCCAGGGGGGGCGGGGCCGCGAACACCGGGGAGCTGTTTTTT. Translated, it gives CASSPRGGGAANTGELFF. Together with reference TRBV7-8 and TRBJ2-2, the CDR3 gives the full variable domain: GAGVSQSPRYKVAKRGQDVALRCDPISGHVSLFWYQQALGQGPEFLTYFQNEAQLDKSGLPSDRFFAERPEGSVSTLKIQRTQQEDSAVYLCASSPRGGGAANTGELFFGEGSRLTVL.

This clonotype has at least ten counts. The chain carries TRBV7-3 and TRBJ2-2, with D hard to call. V shed 5 bases and J shed 4 bases, with 11 bases lying between them. Per germline, CDR1 SGHTA and CDR2 FQGTGA. The CDR3 contains 14 residues. The chain's CDR3 is CASSARNLTGELFF. CDR3 DNA: TGTGCCAGCAGCGCCCGGAACCTCACCGGGGAGCTGTTTTTT.

This clonotype was recorded at least ten times. CDR3 residues: CASSSSPDRGSADTQYF. The CDR3 coding sequence is TGTGCCAGCAGTTCGAGCCCGGACCGAGGTAGCGCAGATACGCAGTATTTT. This chain connects TRBV6-2 or TRBV6-3 to TRBJ2-3; tentative D call: TRBD2 (5 bases). Per germline, CDR1 MNHEY and CDR2 SVGEGT. V shed 4 bases and J shed 4 bases, with 21 bases lying between them. The CDR3 consists of 17 residues.

This clonotype has a count of ten or more. The CDR3 reads CASSFLSGAGGAQYF. The CDR3 DNA reads as TGCGCCAGCAGCTTTCTGTCCGGCGCCGGGGGAGCGCAGTATTTT. The chain recombines TRBV5-1 with TRBJ2-3; possibly TRBD2 for D (6 bases). This CDR3 has 15 residues. The V gene lost 2 bases and the J gene lost 10 bases, with 20 bases spanning the gap. CDR1 and CDR2 from the germline V gene are SGHRS and YFSETQ.

CDR3 DNA sequence: TGTGCCAGCAAACCCACAAGGGTCGTCGACTACTTC. Its translation is CASKPTRVVDYF. The V call is TRBV12-3 or TRBV12-4, the J call TRBJ2-5, with D unclear. The CDR3 loop spans 12 amino acids. V was trimmed by 7 bases and J by 14 bases, leaving 20 bases between them.

This clonotype was detected ten times or more. The chain joins TRBV5-6 to TRBJ2-7; D remains ambiguous. V gave up 0 bases and J gave up 2 bases, with 24 bases separating them. Germline lookup yields CDR1 SGHDT and CDR2 YYEEEE. The CDR3 contains 19 residues. The chain's CDR3 is CASSLDRNSPDDFTYEQYF. The DNA for the CDR3 is TGTGCCAGCAGCTTGGATAGGAACTCTCCCGATGACTTTACCTACGAGCAGTACTTC. The full variable domain, completed using reference TRBV5-6 and TRBJ2-7, is DAGVTQSPTHLIKTRGQQVTLRCSPKSGHDTVSWYQQALGQGPQFIFQYYEEEERQRGNFPDRFSGHQFPNYSSELNVNALLLGDSALYLCASSLDRNSPDDFTYEQYFGPGTRLTVT.

V gene TRBV7-9 combines with J gene TRBJ2-1; 14 bases match TRBD2. Trimming at V came to 5 bases and at J to 8 bases, leaving 5 bases not matched to a gene. This CDR3 is built from 15 residues. Germline CDR1 reads SEHNR; CDR2 reads FQNEAQ (reference sequence). CDR3 residues: CASSPGTSGGDEQFF. In DNA, the CDR3 is TGTGCCAGCAGCCCCGGGACTAGCGGGGGCGATGAGCAGTTCTTC.